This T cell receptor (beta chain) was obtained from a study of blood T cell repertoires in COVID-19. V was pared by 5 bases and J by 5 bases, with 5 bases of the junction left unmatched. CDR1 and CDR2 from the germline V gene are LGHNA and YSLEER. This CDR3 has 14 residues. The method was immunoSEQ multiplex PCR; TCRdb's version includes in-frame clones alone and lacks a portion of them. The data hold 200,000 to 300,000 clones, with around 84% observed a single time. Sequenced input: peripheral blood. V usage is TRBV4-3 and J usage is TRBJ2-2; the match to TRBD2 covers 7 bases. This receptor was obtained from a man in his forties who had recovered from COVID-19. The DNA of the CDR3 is TGCGCCAGCAGCGCTCGGACTAGGACCGGGGAGCTGTTTTTT. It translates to CASSARTRTGELFF.